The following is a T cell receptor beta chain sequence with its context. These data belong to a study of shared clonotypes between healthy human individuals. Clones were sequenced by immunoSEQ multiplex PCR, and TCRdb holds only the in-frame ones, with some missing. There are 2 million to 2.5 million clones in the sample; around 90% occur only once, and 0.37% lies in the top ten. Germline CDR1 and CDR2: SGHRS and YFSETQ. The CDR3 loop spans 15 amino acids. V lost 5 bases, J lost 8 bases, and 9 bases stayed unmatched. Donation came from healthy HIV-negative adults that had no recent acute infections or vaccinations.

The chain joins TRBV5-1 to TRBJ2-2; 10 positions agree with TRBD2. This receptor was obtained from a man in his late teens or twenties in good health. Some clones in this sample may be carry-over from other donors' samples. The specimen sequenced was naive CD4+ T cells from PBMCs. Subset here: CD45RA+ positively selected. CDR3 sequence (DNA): TGCGCCAGCAGAGGACTAGCGGCTGGGAGAGGGGAGCTGTTTTTT. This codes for CASRGLAAGRGELFF.